This record concerns one T cell receptor beta chain sequence. Recovered participants had two consecutive negative NP/OP PCR tests, healthcare professional clearance, or symptom resolution. This record belongs to a study of blood T cell repertoires in COVID-19. In the study's own analysis: How many nucleated cells were present was estimated from reference gene primer amplification. This table comes from immunoSEQ multiplex PCR, and its TCRdb copy is limited to in-frame clones, with some not included. Clone size and the V and J calls come from that table; the DNA yielded D and trimming. Of approximately 200,000 clones in the sample, approximately 75% were seen once. The sequenced sample was PBMCs or T cells enriched from blood (not recorded which). The source is a man aged 40-50 years who had recovered from COVID-19.

CDR3 residues: CASSPQPGQQFF. CDR3 sequence (DNA): TGTGCCAGCAGTCCCCAGCCTGGGCAGCAGTTCTTC. The chain links TRBV12-3 or TRBV12-4 to TRBJ2-1, with D hard to call. Trimming removed 5 bases from V and 11 bases from J, with 13 bases in between. CDR3 length: 12 residues.